This T cell receptor beta chain was sequenced during a study of blood T cell repertoires in COVID-19. Looked up from germline, CDR1 is LNHDA and CDR2 is SQIVND (reference sequence). The CDR3 is 17 amino acids. V shed 1 base, J shed 6 bases, and the junction held 12 bases outside the gene matches. This table comes from immunoSEQ multiplex PCR, and its TCRdb copy is limited to in-frame clones, with some not included. The sample lists under 350,000 clones; 85% to 90% were seen once. This clonotype was sampled from a human donor in a cohort sampled during active COVID-19. This chain links TRBV19 with TRBJ1-5, with 7 bases aligning to TRBD1. The source material was peripheral blood. The CDR3 region is CASSIGQGMGGRQPQHF. CDR3 bases: TGTGCCAGTAGTATAGGACAGGGAATGGGTGGACGTCAGCCCCAGCATTTT. The variable domain in full, completed from reference TRBV19 and TRBJ1-5, reads DGGITQSPKYLFRKEGQNVTLSCEQNLNHDAMYWYRQDPGQGLRLIYYSQIVNDFQKGDIAEGYSVSREKKESFPLTVTSAQKNPTAFYLCASSIGQGMGGRQPQHFGDGTRLSIL.